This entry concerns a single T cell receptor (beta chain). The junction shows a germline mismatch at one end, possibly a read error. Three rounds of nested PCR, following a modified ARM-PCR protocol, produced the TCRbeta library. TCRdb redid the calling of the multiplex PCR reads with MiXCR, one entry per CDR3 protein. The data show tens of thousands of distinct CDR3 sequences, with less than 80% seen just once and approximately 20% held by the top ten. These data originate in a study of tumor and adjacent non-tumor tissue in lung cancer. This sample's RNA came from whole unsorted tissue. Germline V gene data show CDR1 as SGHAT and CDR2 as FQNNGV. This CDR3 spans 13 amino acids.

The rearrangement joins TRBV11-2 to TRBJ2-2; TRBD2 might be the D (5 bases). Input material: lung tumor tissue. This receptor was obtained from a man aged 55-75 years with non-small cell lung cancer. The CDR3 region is CASSIQYTWELSF. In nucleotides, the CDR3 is TGTGCCAGCAGCATCCAGTACACCTGGGAGCTGTCTTTT.